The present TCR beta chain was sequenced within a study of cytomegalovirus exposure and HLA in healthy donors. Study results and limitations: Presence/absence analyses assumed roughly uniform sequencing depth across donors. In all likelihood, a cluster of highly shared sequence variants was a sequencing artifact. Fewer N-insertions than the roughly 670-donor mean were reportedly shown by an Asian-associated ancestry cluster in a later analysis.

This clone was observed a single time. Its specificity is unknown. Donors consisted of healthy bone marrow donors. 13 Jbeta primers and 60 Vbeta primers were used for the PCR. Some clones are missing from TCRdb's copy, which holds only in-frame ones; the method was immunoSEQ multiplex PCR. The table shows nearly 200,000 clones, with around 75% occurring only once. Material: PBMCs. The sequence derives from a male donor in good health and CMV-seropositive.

The chain's CDR3 is CASSTMTGNTEAFF. CDR3 sequence (DNA): TGTGCCAGCAGCACAATGACAGGGAACACTGAAGCTTTCTTT. This rearrangement joins TRBV7-3 to TRBJ1-1; tentatively, D is TRBD1 (6 bases). The V end lost 5 bases, the J end lost 1 base, and 11 bases lay between the germline ends. The CDR3 is 14 residues long. From germline, CDR1 is SGHTA and CDR2 FQGTGA.